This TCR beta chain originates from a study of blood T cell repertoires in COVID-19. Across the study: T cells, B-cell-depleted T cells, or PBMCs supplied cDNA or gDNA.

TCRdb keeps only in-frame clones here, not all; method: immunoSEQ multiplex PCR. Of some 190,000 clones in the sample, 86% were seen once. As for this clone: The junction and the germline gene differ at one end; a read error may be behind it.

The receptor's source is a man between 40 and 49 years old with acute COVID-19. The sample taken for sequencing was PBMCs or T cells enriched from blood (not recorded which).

The CDR3 loop reads CASSLNTGESGELFF. The CDR3 nucleotides are TGTGCTAGCAGCTTAAATACAGGGGAATCCGGGGAGCTGTTTTTT. This chain joins TRBV7-7 and TRBJ2-2; 7 bases align to TRBD1. The CDR3 has 15 residues. The germline CDR1 and CDR2 sequences are SSHAT and FNYEAQ (reference sequence).